The 31 T cell receptor beta chains presented below share a single source sample, sequenced in a study of blood T cell repertoires in COVID-19. TCRdb's table, derived via immunoSEQ multiplex PCR, lists solely in-frame clones and lacks some. The sample lists about 360,000 clones, less than 90% occurring once. The sequencing input was peripheral blood. These receptors all come from a woman in her fifties or sixties with COVID-19, enrolled during active disease.

The chain links TRBV30 to TRBJ1-6; D gene ambiguous. From germline, CDR1 is GTSNPN and CDR2 SVGIG (reference sequence). Trimming pared 3 bases from V and 0 bases from J, leaving 6 bases between. The CDR3 has 14 residues. The CDR3 is CAWRFLSYNSPLHF. The CDR3 DNA reads as TGTGCCTGGAGGTTCCTCTCCTATAATTCACCCCTCCACTTT.

The chain uses TRBV21-1 and TRBJ1-4. TRBV21-1 is shown as a pseudogene. The CDR3 has 15 amino acids. CDR3 DNA sequence: TGTGCCAGCAGCCCCCCGGGGGGTTTATGTGAAAAACTGTTTTTT. Encoded protein: CASSPPGGLCEKLFF.

This clone was detected only a few times. J is TRBJ2-1 and V is TRBV5-1, with 8 bases matching TRBD2. The junction had 9 bases not matched to a gene; V was cut back by 4 bases and J by 0 bases. This CDR3 spans 17 amino acids. Germline V CDR1 and CDR2: SGHRS, YFSETQ. The CDR3 is CASSGGSGSHSYNEQFF. Written as DNA, the CDR3 is TGCGCCAGCAGCGGGGGAAGCGGGAGCCACTCCTACAATGAGCAGTTCTTC.

Relative to its sample, this clone is medium-sized. V gene TRBV29-1 combines with J gene TRBJ2-7; 10 positions agree with TRBD1. Germline trimming cut 8 bases from V and 6 bases from J; bases unmatched to any gene: 10. The CDR3 has 13 amino acids. Germline V gene sequence: CDR1 SQVTM, CDR2 ANQGSEA. This CDR3 is CSTGTGDNGEQYF. CDR3 nucleotide sequence: TGCAGCACCGGGACAGGGGATAATGGCGAGCAGTACTTC.

The chain joins TRBV3-1 (or the pseudogene TRBV3-2) to TRBJ2-3, with D possibly being TRBD2 (5 bases). Germline V gives CDR1 LGHDT, CDR2 YNNKEL (reference sequence). This CDR3 comprises 17 residues. Trimming took off 6 bases at V and 5 bases at J, with 24 bases between the two ends. CDR3 sequence (DNA): TGTGCCAGCAGAGGAGTCGGGCCCTCTTCTCGGGGAGATACGCAGTATTTT. Amino acids: CASRGVGPSSRGDTQYF.

The chain recombines TRBV7-8 with TRBJ2-3, with D tentatively TRBD1 (7 bases). The CDR3 sequence is 15 residues long. CDR1 and CDR2 (germline): SGHVS, FQNEAQ. V gave up 5 bases and J gave up 4 bases, with 16 bases separating them. The DNA for the CDR3 is TGTGCCAGCAGCCCACCGGAGGGGGCGGCAGATACGCAGTATTTT. This gives the protein CASSPPEGAADTQYF.

This chain uses TRBV13 with TRBJ1-4; TRBD1 agrees at 8 bases. After removal of 5 bases from V and 4 bases from J, the junction contained 6 bases not matched to a gene. Per germline, CDR1 PRHDT and CDR2 FYEKMQ (reference sequence). This CDR3 has 15 amino acids. The CDR3 sequence: CASSTRTGFNEKLFF. CDR3 coding DNA: TGTGCCAGCAGCACCAGGACAGGGTTTAATGAAAAACTGTTTTTT.

This clone was seen only once. This rearrangement joins TRBV6-5 to TRBJ1-1; TRBD1 matches at 10 bases. The junction had 5 bases not matched to a gene; V was cut back by 6 bases and J by 1 base. There are 15 residues in the CDR3. CDR1 and CDR2 (germline): MNHEY, SVGAGI. CDR3 DNA sequence: TGTGCCAGCAGCTGGGGGACAGGGGCGAACACTGAAGCTTTCTTT. This gives the protein CASSWGTGANTEAFF.

V usage is TRBV27 and J usage is TRBJ1-1, with TRBD1 as a possible D gene (6 bases). V was shortened by 3 bases and J by 3 bases, with 11 bases between the two germline ends. Germline CDR1 MNHEY, CDR2 SMNVEV (reference sequence). The CDR3 loop spans 14 amino acids. The CDR3 coding sequence is TGTGCCAGCAGTTTGAAGGGGGGGGACACTGAAGCTTTCTTT. This codes for CASSLKGGDTEAFF.

V usage is TRBV6-2 or TRBV6-3 and J usage is TRBJ2-1; 9 bases fit TRBD1. Germline V gives CDR1 MNHEY, CDR2 SVGEGT. The V segment lost 4 bases and the J segment 4 bases; nucleotides outside the gene matches: 5. This CDR3 comprises 15 residues. CDR3 sequence: CASSWGTGKYNEQFF. CDR3 sequence (DNA): TGTGCCAGCAGTTGGGGGACAGGGAAATACAATGAGCAGTTCTTC.

The V and J genes are TRBV9 and TRBJ2-5; D is ambiguous. The CDR3 contains 14 residues. CDR1 SGDLS and CDR2 YYNGEE come from the germline V gene. V was cut by 0 bases and J by 3 bases, with 9 bases left in between. CDR3 in DNA: TGTGCCAGCAGCGTAGGTTCAGCGAAAGAGACCCAGTACTTC. Translating it yields CASSVGSAKETQYF. The variable domain in full, with the rest retrieved from reference TRBV9 and TRBJ2-5, is DSGVTQTPKHLITATGQRVTLRCSPRSGDLSVYWYQQSLDQGLQFLIQYYNGEERAKGNILERFSAQQFPDLHSELNLSSLELGDSALYFCASSVGSAKETQYFGPGTRLLVL.

The CDR3 spells CAIRGSTGGDGYTF. CDR3 in DNA: TGTGCCATCAGGGGGTCGACAGGGGGCGATGGCTACACCTTC. V and J are TRBV10-3 and TRBJ1-2, with 10 bases fitting TRBD1. Germline V CDR1 and CDR2: ENHRY, SYGVKD. With 6 bases clipped from V and 6 bases from J, the junction kept 7 bases outside the gene matches. The CDR3 runs to 14 residues.

The chain uses TRBV4-1 and TRBJ2-5; D might be TRBD2 (6 bases). Per germline, CDR1 MGHRA and CDR2 YSYEKL. Trimming cost V 0 bases and J 4 bases, with 15 bases left between them. The CDR3 is 16 amino acids. CDR3 amino acids: CASSQDRLAEGETQYF. The CDR3 DNA sequence: TGCGCCAGCAGCCAAGATCGACTTGCGGAGGGAGAGACCCAGTACTTC.

This clone was counted once. The V call is TRBV3-1 (or the pseudogene TRBV3-2), the J call TRBJ2-5; 8 bases are a match to TRBD1. This CDR3 comprises 16 residues. From germline, CDR1 is LGHDT and CDR2 YNNKEL (reference sequence). V dropped 0 bases and J dropped 5; count of bases not matched to a gene: 8. CDR3 in amino acids: CASSQDFRGLRETQYF. The CDR3 DNA reads as TGTGCCAGCAGCCAAGATTTCAGGGGGCTAAGGGAGACCCAGTACTTC.

V usage is TRBV20-1 and J usage is TRBJ1-3; unclear D gene. V was cut by 3 bases and J by 7 bases, with 13 bases left in between. The CDR3 is 13 amino acids. The V gene's germline CDR1 is DFQATT and CDR2 SNEGSKA (reference sequence). Written as DNA, the CDR3 is TGCAGTGCTAGTCGCACGGGGAGTAACACCATATATTTT. Translating gives CSASRTGSNTIYF.

The chain links TRBV2 to TRBJ2-7, with a weak D call TRBD2 (6 bases). The V gene's germline CDR1 is SNHLY and CDR2 FYNNEI. Trimming shortened V by 4 bases and J by 5 bases, and 6 bases separated the two germline ends. CDR3 size: 11 residues. In nucleotides, the CDR3 is TGTGCCAGCAGTGCGGGGGACGAGCAGTACTTC. Its protein is CASSAGDEQYF.

The chain has TRBV29-1 and TRBJ1-4, with TRBD1 as a possible D gene (5 bases). The CDR3 runs 15 residues. Per germline, CDR1 SQVTM and CDR2 ANQGSEA. Trimming stripped 8 bases from V and 0 bases from J, with 16 bases between. The CDR3 loop is CSCRTGGTTNEKLFF. As DNA, the CDR3 is TGCAGCTGCCGAACGGGGGGGACAACTAATGAAAAACTGTTTTTT.

The chain recombines TRBV5-1 with TRBJ2-5, with TRBD2 as a possible D gene (7 bases). CDR3 size: 15 residues. Germline V CDR1 and CDR2: SGHRS, YFSETQ. Trimming took off 1 base at V and 2 bases at J, with 12 bases between the two ends. The CDR3 DNA follows: TGCGCCAGCAGCTTGCTAGGGGGGGGTCAAGAGACCCAGTACTTC. It encodes CASSLLGGGQETQYF.

The chain joins TRBV11-3 to TRBJ2-2; maybe TRBD2 (5 bases). V lost 5 bases, J lost 4 bases, and 17 bases lay in between. Germline V lookup: CDR1 SGHNT, CDR2 YENEEA. The CDR3 totals 16 residues. The CDR3 DNA reads as TGTGCCAGCAGCGGGCTCGGAGGCGGAGGCACCGGGGAGCTGTTTTTT. Amino acid sequence: CASSGLGGGGTGELFF.

This clone was seen more than once but under ten times. This chain joins TRBV7-9 and TRBJ1-4, with TRBD1 matching over 8 bases. Trimming removed 8 bases from V and 0 bases from J; junction bases left unmatched: 8. CDR1 and CDR2 (germline): SEHNR, FQNEAQ (reference sequence). The CDR3 totals 16 residues. CDR3: CASFRTGSATNEKLFF. CDR3 coding DNA: TGTGCCAGCTTCCGGACAGGGAGTGCAACTAATGAAAAACTGTTTTTT.

The chain joins TRBV7-3 to TRBJ1-2; TRBD1 matches at 7 bases. CDR3 size: 14 residues. The V and J ends lost 5 bases and 8 bases, in that order; junction bases with no gene match: 11. Germline lookup yields CDR1 SGHTA and CDR2 FQGTGA. The CDR3, as DNA: TGTGCCAGCAGCGCCGGGGACAGACTATGGGGCTACACCTTC. As protein: CASSAGDRLWGYTF.

The CDR3 coding sequence is TGTGCCAGCAGCTTGGCGGGACAGCTGTACACTGAAGCTTTCTTT. The encoded protein is CASSLAGQLYTEAFF. This chain joins TRBV5-6 and TRBJ1-1; 7 nucleotides line up with TRBD1. This CDR3 region has 15 residues. V gave up 0 bases and J gave up 3 bases; unmatched junction bases: 5. In germline, CDR1 is SGHDT, CDR2 YYEEEE.

J is TRBJ1-1 and V is TRBV2; possibly TRBD1 for D (6 bases). The CDR3 has 15 amino acids. Trimming removed 6 bases from V and 2 bases from J, with 16 bases in between. The germline V gene encodes CDR1 SNHLY and CDR2 FYNNEI. DNA for the CDR3: TGTGCCAGCAGAAACACCCGGACAGCCAACACTGAAGCTTTCTTT. Amino acid sequence: CASRNTRTANTEAFF.

The CDR3 sequence is CASSQSLTGAGELFF. The CDR3, as DNA: TGCGCCAGCAGCCAAAGCCTGACGGGGGCCGGGGAGCTGTTTTTT. The rearrangement joins TRBV4-3 to TRBJ2-2; a weak D match, TRBD2 (6 bases). CDR3 length: 15 amino acids. Looked up from germline, CDR1 is LGHNA and CDR2 is YSLEER. The V gene lost 2 bases and the J gene lost 6 bases, with 13 bases spanning the gap.

The count of this clone is one. The chain has TRBV7-2 and TRBJ1-1; D might be TRBD1 (5 bases). CDR1 is SGHTA and CDR2 is FQGNSA in the germline V gene. Trimming left V 1 base short and J 1 base short, with 13 bases between. The length of the CDR3 is 16 residues. CDR3 in amino acids: CASSLVGTPGNTEAFF. As DNA, the CDR3 is TGTGCCAGCAGCTTAGTAGGGACTCCTGGGAACACTGAAGCTTTCTTT.

A few counts support this clone. The V and J genes are TRBV4-1 and TRBJ1-1; D unresolved. The germline gives CDR1 MGHRA, CDR2 YSYEKL. The CDR3 is 14 amino acids. Trimming cost V 6 bases and J 6 bases, with 17 bases left between them. CDR3 DNA sequence: TGCGCCAGCAGACCCGAGGTCGGCCAACCTGAAGCTTTCTTT. This encodes CASRPEVGQPEAFF.

The chain uses TRBV3-1 (or the pseudogene TRBV3-2) and TRBJ2-1, with 11 bases lining up with TRBD2. The trim removed 1 base at V and 1 base at J, leaving 9 bases unmatched. The CDR3 loop spans 19 amino acids. Germline V gives CDR1 LGHDT, CDR2 YNNKEL (reference sequence). CDR3 bases: TGTGCCAGCAGCCAAGGGGACCTAGCGGGGGGCTCGTCCTACAATGAGCAGTTCTTC. It specifies CASSQGDLAGGSSYNEQFF.

The chain recombines TRBV3-1 (or the pseudogene TRBV3-2) with TRBJ2-1; possibly TRBD2 for D (6 bases). The CDR3 sequence is 18 residues long. Germline-derived CDR1 and CDR2 are LGHDT and YNNKEL (reference sequence). The V end lost 1 base, the J end lost 4 bases, and 20 bases lay between the germline ends. In nucleotides, the CDR3 is TGTGCCAGCAGCCAAGGCCCCCATGGGACTTCCTATTACAATGAGCAGTTCTTC. Its protein is CASSQGPHGTSYYNEQFF.

The J gene is TRBJ1-5, the V gene TRBV7-8; D is undetermined. Looked up from germline, CDR1 is SGHVS and CDR2 is FQNEAQ. Trimming removed 7 bases at V and 5 bases at J, with 12 bases between. The CDR3 totals 13 residues. The CDR3 coding sequence is TGTGCCAGCACCAATCCCGGAGATCAGCCCCAGCATTTT. This translates into CASTNPGDQPQHF.

Of note for this clone: The sample contains more than one DNA sequence encoding this CDR3. This chain links TRBV11-3 with TRBJ2-5; 16 nucleotides agree with TRBD2. V dropped 5 bases and J dropped 4; count of bases not matched to a gene: 7. There are 17 residues in the CDR3. Per germline, CDR1 SGHNT and CDR2 YENEEA. DNA of the CDR3: TGTGCCAGCAGCCCCGGGACTAGCGGGGGGGCTGGAGAGACCCAGTACTTC. This sequence encodes CASSPGTSGGAGETQYF.

The rearrangement uses TRBV6-1 and TRBJ2-7; TRBD2 agrees at 9 bases. CDR1 MNHNS and CDR2 SASEGT come from the germline V gene. The CDR3 has 15 amino acids. V shed 3 bases and J 6 bases; nucleotides not matched to a gene: 9. CDR3 sequence (DNA): TGTGCCAGCAGTGACCCCGCGGGGGGGCCGGGCGAGCAGTACTTC. It codes for CASSDPAGGPGEQYF.